Listed here are 31 T cell receptor beta chains from one sample, sequenced in a study of beta chain features in type 1 diabetes. The sequenced template was cDNA made from the entire isolated RNA. Measured with immunoSEQ multiplex PCR; TCRdb has only the in-frame clones, and not every one. The data contain under 500,000 clones, around 30% of them seen just once; the ten biggest clones take up roughly 0.066%. Sequenced input: naive CD4+ T cells from blood. All receptors derive from a young man in good health.

J is TRBJ2-3 and V is TRBV7-9, with TRBD1 identical over 7 bases. The CDR3 sequence is 15 residues long. Germline values: CDR1 SEHNR, CDR2 FQNEAQ (reference sequence). The V and J ends lost 5 bases and 1 base, in that order; junction bases with no gene match: 6. The CDR3 bases are TGTGCCAGCAGCAACCGGGACAGCCGCACAGATACGCAGTATTTT. Translation gives CASSNRDSRTDTQYF.

Details on this clone: At one boundary the junction diverges from the germline segment, which might be a read error. This rearrangement joins TRBV4-2 to TRBJ2-7; 11 nucleotides line up with TRBD2. Germline loops: CDR1 LGHNA, CDR2 YNFKEQ. The CDR3 loop spans 13 amino acids. The CDR3 DNA reads TGTGCCAGCAGCCAACCCCTGCTAGCGGGAGGTTCGTTC. Encoded protein: CASSQPLLAGGSF.

This clone was observed a few times. This chain uses TRBV30 with TRBJ2-7, with TRBD2 matching 7 bases. The germline CDR1 and CDR2 sequences are GTSNPN and SVGIG (reference sequence). This CDR3 contains 13 residues. V lost 0 bases, J lost 7 bases, and 6 bases stayed unmatched. This chain's CDR3 is CAWSVRAGSEQYF. CDR3 sequence (DNA): TGTGCCTGGAGTGTTAGAGCGGGATCAGAGCAGTACTTC.

This clone was observed a handful of times. The CDR3, as DNA: TGTGCCAGCAGGGCCCGAAGAGGTACGGCCTACGAGCAGTACTTC. Amino acid sequence: CASRARRGTAYEQYF. The rearrangement joins TRBV2 to TRBJ2-7; D not resolved. The germline gives CDR1 SNHLY, CDR2 FYNNEI. V lost 6 bases to trimming and J lost 2 bases, with 17 bases between them. This CDR3 region has 15 residues.

The V and J genes are TRBV30 and TRBJ2-2, with no clear D. CDR1 is GTSNPN, CDR2 SVGIG, per germline (reference sequence). The V and J ends lost 3 bases and 7 bases respectively, with 6 bases between them. This CDR3 has 11 amino acids. The CDR3 DNA reads TGTGCCTGGAGGCAGAACGGGGAGCTGTTTTTT. Amino acid sequence: CAWRQNGELFF.

The chain uses TRBV6-6 and TRBJ2-7; 9 bases map to TRBD2. Trimming removed 3 bases from V and 5 bases from J; junction bases left unmatched: 8. Germline-derived CDR1 and CDR2 are MNHNY and SVGAGI (reference sequence). The CDR3 has 15 residues. CDR3 DNA sequence: TGTGCCAGCAGTTATGATCTAGCGGGATCCCACGAGCAGTACTTC. Amino acids: CASSYDLAGSHEQYF.

The chain links TRBV25-1 to TRBJ2-7; 11 nucleotides agree with TRBD1. The CDR3 spans 15 residues. J gave up 6 bases and V 6 bases, and 10 bases lay outside the gene matches. The V gene's germline CDR1 is MGHDK and CDR2 SYGVNS. The CDR3 spells CASRRTGGFFGEQYF. CDR3 nucleotide sequence: TGTGCCAGCAGAAGGACAGGGGGCTTTTTTGGCGAGCAGTACTTC.

The rearrangement uses TRBV30 and TRBJ2-7; 10 nucleotides line up with TRBD1. Germline CDR1 is GTSNPN and CDR2 is SVGIG (reference sequence). This CDR3 has 14 residues. After removal of 4 bases from V and 3 bases from J, the junction contained 6 bases not matched to a gene. The CDR3 DNA reads TGTGCCTGGACCCTGACAGGGGGCAACTACGAGCAGTACTTC. Amino acids: CAWTLTGGNYEQYF.

The rearrangement uses TRBV7-6 and TRBJ1-1; 9 nucleotides agree with TRBD1. V dropped 5 bases and J dropped 6; count of bases not matched to a gene: 10. The CDR3 length is 15 residues. The germline gives CDR1 SGHVS, CDR2 FNYEAQ. In DNA, the CDR3 is TGTGCCAGCAGCCTCCGGGACAGGGCGTCGGCTGAAGCTTTCTTT. It yields the protein CASSLRDRASAEAFF.

This clone has a handful of counts. This chain links TRBV29-1 with TRBJ2-1, with 7 bases lining up with TRBD2. Germline assignment: CDR1 SQVTM and CDR2 ANQGSEA. The CDR3 has 14 residues. With V trimmed by 7 bases and J by 2 bases, 8 bases remained unmatched. The CDR3 loop reads CSAAGGSAYNEQFF. CDR3 nucleotides: TGCAGCGCCGCGGGCGGGAGCGCCTACAATGAGCAGTTCTTC.

The sample holds a few counts of this clone. This sequence joins TRBV20-1 and TRBJ2-7; 7 bases align to TRBD1. J gave up 12 bases and V 0 bases, and 5 bases lay outside the gene matches. This CDR3 is 11 amino acids long. CDR1 and CDR2 (germline): DFQATT, SNEGSKA (reference sequence). CDR3: CSARDLGQRYF. CDR3 DNA: TGCAGTGCTAGAGATTTGGGACAGCGGTACTTC.

This clone was picked up a small number of times. The chain joins TRBV29-1 to TRBJ2-2, with D tentatively TRBD1 or TRBD2 (5 bases each). This CDR3 is 15 amino acids long. V shed 3 bases and J shed 0 bases, with 11 bases lying between them. In germline, CDR1 is SQVTM, CDR2 ANQGSEA. In DNA, the CDR3 is TGCAGCGTTGACCAGGGAGAGCCGAACACCGGGGAGCTGTTTTTT. This translates into CSVDQGEPNTGELFF.

This clone was seen only a few times. V gene TRBV29-1 combines with J gene TRBJ2-1; D may correspond to TRBD1 or TRBD2 (6 bases each). Germline V gene data show CDR1 as SQVTM and CDR2 as ANQGSEA. Trimming took 4 bases from V and 10 from J, leaving 17 bases between them. This CDR3 comprises 13 residues. CDR3 region: CSVGRGTFMEQFF. CDR3 sequence (DNA): TGCAGCGTTGGGAGGGGGACGTTCATGGAGCAGTTCTTC.

The CDR3 reads CATSLVDREDEQYF. DNA of the CDR3: TGTGCCACCAGCCTCGTTGACAGGGAGGACGAGCAGTACTTC. The V and J genes are TRBV15 and TRBJ2-7, with a weak D call TRBD1 (7 bases). Germline CDR1 and CDR2: LNHNV and YYDKDF (reference sequence). This CDR3 comprises 14 residues. V lost 5 bases to trimming and J lost 5 bases, with 16 bases between them.

Turning to this clone: This sample includes further DNA sequences coding for the same CDR3. The CDR3 sequence: CASSLAGSTDTQYF. The DNA for the CDR3 is TGTGCCAGCAGCTTAGCAGGAAGCACAGATACGCAGTATTTT. The chain links TRBV7-9 to TRBJ2-3; no definite D call. CDR3 size: 14 residues. The germline V and J ends were trimmed by 0 bases and 0 bases, with 4 bases remaining between them. CDR1 is SEHNR, CDR2 FQNEAQ, per germline (reference sequence).

V gene TRBV27 combines with J gene TRBJ2-1; TRBD2 matches at 7 bases. Unmatched junction bases numbered 7, after V lost 10 bases and J lost 4 bases. The CDR3 has 13 amino acids. CDR1 is MNHEY and CDR2 is SMNVEV in the germline V gene (reference sequence). CDR3 in amino acids: CATRSSGYNEQFF. The CDR3 nucleotides read TGTGCCACCCGGTCTAGCGGTTACAATGAGCAGTTCTTC.

In its sample, this clone was seen a few times. The rearrangement joins TRBV2 to TRBJ2-1; 10 bases fit TRBD2. The CDR3 totals 12 residues. Germline assignment: CDR1 SNHLY and CDR2 FYNNEI. V lost 10 bases and J lost 9; bases outside the gene matches: 6. The CDR3 DNA reads as TGTGCCACCTCTCTAGCGGGAGTTGAGCAGTTCTTC. Translating it yields CATSLAGVEQFF.

V is TRBV30 and J is TRBJ2-1, with 7 bases that match TRBD2. CDR1 is GTSNPN and CDR2 is SVGIG in the germline V gene (reference sequence). The CDR3 is made up of 17 amino acids. After removal of 3 bases from V and 0 bases from J, the junction contained 11 bases not matched to a gene. The CDR3 coding sequence is TGTGCCTGGAGCCCGGGACTACTTAAGTTCTCCTACAATGAGCAGTTCTTC. Translating gives CAWSPGLLKFSYNEQFF.

The chain couples TRBV29-1 to TRBJ2-1; TRBD1 might be the D (6 bases). Trimming shortened V by 5 bases and J by 7 bases, and 9 bases separated the two germline ends. Germline V gene data show CDR1 as SQVTM and CDR2 as ANQGSEA. The CDR3 length is 11 residues. DNA of the CDR3: TGCAGCGTTTGGCAGGGGAATGAGCAGTTCTTC. This sequence encodes CSVWQGNEQFF.

About this clone: Other DNA sequences of this sample code for an identical CDR3. The rearrangement uses TRBV2 and TRBJ1-5; 10 bases are shared with TRBD1. Germline CDR1 is SNHLY and CDR2 is FYNNEI. V shed 5 bases, J shed 4 bases, and the junction held 2 bases outside the gene matches. This CDR3 contains 14 residues. The CDR3 coding sequence is TGTGCCAGCAGTCCGGACAGGGGGAATCAGCCCCAGCATTTT. Translating gives CASSPDRGNQPQHF.

The genes are TRBV7-2 and TRBJ1-4; D unclear. The V gene lost 2 bases and the J gene lost 2 bases, with 12 bases spanning the gap. The CDR3 loop spans 16 amino acids. The germline gives CDR1 SGHTA, CDR2 FQGNSA. The CDR3 sequence is CASSLNPTGTNEKLFF. The CDR3 DNA reads as TGTGCCAGCAGCTTAAACCCGACGGGGACTAATGAAAAACTGTTTTTT.

The DNA for the CDR3 is TGTGCCACAATAATCCGTCCCGGGACGGTCACCTTCACAGATACGCAGTATTTT. Encoded protein: CATIIRPGTVTFTDTQYF. The V gene is TRBV25-1, the J gene TRBJ2-3; the D call may be TRBD1 or TRBD2 (5 bases each). V lost 10 bases to trimming and J lost 2 bases, with 28 bases between them. The CDR3 totals 18 residues. Germline V gene data show CDR1 as MGHDK and CDR2 as SYGVNS.

This clone has only a few counts. V is TRBV7-9 and J is TRBJ2-1; TRBD1 matches 7 bases. CDR1 SEHNR and CDR2 FQNEAQ come from the germline V gene (reference sequence). The junction had 8 bases not matched to a gene; V was cut back by 7 bases and J by 5 bases. The CDR3 is 14 amino acids. CDR3 sequence: CASTTRGLHNEQFF. For the CDR3, the DNA is TGTGCCAGCACTACAAGGGGGCTCCACAATGAGCAGTTCTTC. The complete variable domain, with remaining parts taken from reference TRBV7-9 and TRBJ2-1, reads DTGVSQNPRHKITKRGQNVTFRCDPISEHNRLYWYRQTLGQGPEFLTYFQNEAQLEKSRLLSDRFSAERPKGSFSTLEIQRTEQGDSAMYLCASTTRGLHNEQFFGPGTRLTVL.

This clone has a handful of counts. This chain uses TRBV29-1 with TRBJ2-5, with D possibly matching TRBD2 (5 bases). V lost 5 bases and J 3 bases, leaving 7 bases between the germline ends. The length of the CDR3 is 11 residues. Germline assignment: CDR1 SQVTM and CDR2 ANQGSEA. The CDR3 reads CSVWRKETQYF. The CDR3 region has the DNA TGCAGCGTTTGGAGGAAAGAGACCCAGTACTTC.

This chain joins TRBV28 and TRBJ2-5; a possible D gene is TRBD2 (5 bases). The V and J ends lost 2 bases and 9 bases respectively, with 13 bases between them. Germline lookup yields CDR1 MDHEN and CDR2 SYDVKM. This CDR3 region has 13 residues. The CDR3 DNA follows: TGTGCCAGCAGTTTAGCTATCCCGGAGGCCCAGTACTTC. It translates to CASSLAIPEAQYF.

The gene calls are TRBV2 and TRBJ2-7; tentatively, D is TRBD2 (5 bases). This CDR3 region has 13 residues. V was cut by 7 bases and J by 4 bases, with 14 bases left in between. Per the germline V gene, CDR1 is SNHLY and CDR2 is FYNNEI. The CDR3 is CASISGIKYEQYF. Here the CDR3 DNA reads TGTGCCAGCATCAGCGGAATAAAGTACGAGCAGTACTTC.

V gene TRBV5-4 combines with J gene TRBJ1-1; D is perhaps TRBD1 (5 bases). Trimming left V 3 bases short and J 4 bases short, with 10 bases between. Germline V gene sequence: CDR1 SGHNT, CDR2 YYREEE (reference sequence). The CDR3 has 13 residues. CDR3 loop: CASSSLGGTEAFF. The DNA for the CDR3 is TGTGCCAGCAGCTCCTTGGGGGGCACTGAAGCTTTCTTT. Variable domain in full (rest from reference TRBV5-4 and TRBJ1-1): ETGVTQSPTHLIKTRGQQVTLRCSSQSGHNTVSWYQQALGQGPQFIFQYYREEENGRGNFPPRFSGLQFPNYSSELNVNALELDDSALYLCASSSLGGTEAFFGQGTRLTVV.

The chain recombines TRBV18 with TRBJ1-2; tentatively, D is TRBD1 (6 bases). V was pared by 3 bases and J by 2 bases, with 16 bases between. Germline CDR1 reads KGHSH; CDR2 reads LQKENI. CDR3 size: 16 residues. CDR3 loop: CASSPTPEGTNYGYTF. DNA of the CDR3: TGTGCCAGCTCACCTACGCCTGAAGGGACAAACTATGGCTACACCTTC.

A few counts support this clone. CDR3 region: CATSRGVVQGSNQPQHF. The CDR3 DNA sequence: TGTGCCACCAGCAGAGGAGTCGTACAGGGATCGAATCAGCCCCAGCATTTT. V usage is TRBV15 and J usage is TRBJ1-5; TRBD1 might be the D (6 bases). V lost 1 base to trimming and J lost 4 bases, with 17 bases between them. Looked up from germline, CDR1 is LNHNV and CDR2 is YYDKDF (reference sequence). The CDR3 spans 17 residues.

This clone has more than one count but fewer than ten. In the same sample, other DNA sequences code for this CDR3. V usage is TRBV6-6 and J usage is TRBJ2-3; D uncertain. Germline assignment: CDR1 MNHNY and CDR2 SVGAGI (reference sequence). The CDR3 runs 12 residues. V dropped 6 bases and J dropped 0 bases, with 4 bases sitting between them. CDR3 bases: TGTGCCAGCAGGTCTAGCACAGATACGCAGTATTTT. This encodes CASRSSTDTQYF.

V gene TRBV7-8 combines with J gene TRBJ2-2; the D is unclear. The CDR3 is 14 residues long. Trimming stripped 1 base from V and 0 bases from J, with 3 bases between. Germline lookup yields CDR1 SGHVS and CDR2 FQNEAQ. CDR3 region: CASSLDPNTGELFF. The CDR3 DNA is TGTGCCAGCAGCTTAGATCCGAACACCGGGGAGCTGTTTTTT.